Each of the 25 T cell receptor beta chains below was sequenced from the same sample in a study of T cell responses to AZD1222 COVID-19 vaccine (dated by TCRdb to the early 2020s). Library preparation was by the immunoSEQ multiplex PCR assay. TCRdb mirrors the immuneACCESS table, restricted to in-frame sequences. Some clones are absent from its copies; in checked studies, under half trace to an unresolved V gene, and the reason for the others is unknown. This sample has tens of thousands of clones in its table, and about 89% of those were observed once. The ten largest clonotypes hold 13% to 15% of the sample. The sample's time point label, in plain terms: about 28 days (+/-7) after the second vaccine dose. The source was peripheral blood, collected 28 days after the second AZD1222 dose. Receptors originate from an adult who received the AZD1222 COVID-19 vaccine.

The chain links TRBV7-9 to TRBJ2-1; D not resolved. The CDR3 totals 14 residues. The germline gives CDR1 SEHNR, CDR2 FQNEAQ (reference sequence). V shed 2 bases and J shed 3 bases, with 8 bases lying between them. The CDR3 DNA reads as TGTGCCAGCAGCTTAACCTCGAGCTACAATGAGCAGTTCTTC. Protein product: CASSLTSSYNEQFF.

The chain combines TRBV7-9 with TRBJ2-3; D may correspond to TRBD1 or TRBD2 (5 bases each). The CDR3 has 16 amino acids. Germline CDR1 is SEHNR and CDR2 is FQNEAQ (reference sequence). Deletions cut 4 bases from V and 2 bases from J, with 16 bases between. For the CDR3, the DNA is TGTGCCAGCAGCTCCCTTCGGGGCGGGTACACAGATACGCAGTATTTT. Its protein is CASSSLRGGYTDTQYF. Full variable domain (outside the CDR3, taken from reference TRBV7-9 and TRBJ2-3): DTGVSQNPRHKITKRGQNVTFRCDPISEHNRLYWYRQTLGQGPEFLTYFQNEAQLEKSRLLSDRFSAERPKGSFSTLEIQRTEQGDSAMYLCASSSLRGGYTDTQYFGPGTRLTVL.

This clone was seen once. The V gene is TRBV30, the J gene TRBJ1-3, with D unresolved. The germline CDR1 and CDR2 sequences are GTSNPN and SVGIG (reference sequence). The CDR3 totals 13 residues. Trimming left V 0 bases short and J 6 bases short, with 9 bases between. The CDR3 here is CAWSVRGANTIYF. CDR3 sequence (DNA): TGTGCCTGGAGTGTCCGGGGTGCAAACACCATATATTTT.

This sequence joins TRBV2 and TRBJ1-4; no definite D call. The CDR3 is 15 amino acids. CDR1 is SNHLY, CDR2 FYNNEI, per germline. Between the trimmed V and J ends, which lost 6 bases and 4 bases, there was a span of 15 bases. The CDR3 loop reads CASRYSGSINEKLFF. CDR3 nucleotide sequence: TGTGCCAGCAGATACTCGGGGAGTATTAATGAAAAACTGTTTTTT.

The chain links TRBV7-8 to TRBJ2-1; D is possibly TRBD1 or TRBD2 (6 bases each). CDR3 length: 14 amino acids. Germline-derived CDR1 and CDR2 are SGHVS and FQNEAQ. Trimming stripped 7 bases from V and 5 bases from J, with 15 bases between. The CDR3 DNA reads as TGTGCCAGCAACATAAGGGGGGCGCACAATGAGCAGTTCTTC. It is translated as CASNIRGAHNEQFF.

The rearrangement links TRBV6-1 to TRBJ1-1; no reliable D call. The CDR3 length is 14 residues. Germline assignment: CDR1 MNHNS and CDR2 SASEGT. The V end lost 3 bases, the J end lost 4 bases, and 12 bases lay between the germline ends. The CDR3 DNA sequence: TGTGCCAGCAGTGAGACGGGCCGAATCACTGAAGCTTTCTTT. It translates to CASSETGRITEAFF.

The sample holds one count of this clone. V gene TRBV5-1 combines with J gene TRBJ2-1; 9 bases map to TRBD1. Germline CDR1 and CDR2: SGHRS and YFSETQ. The CDR3 extends over 15 amino acids. J was trimmed by 7 bases and V by 4 bases; bases with no gene match: 9. CDR3 nucleotides: TGCGCCAGCAGCCCGACGGGACAGGGTCGAAATGAGCAGTTCTTC. It codes for CASSPTGQGRNEQFF.

V and J are TRBV19 and TRBJ2-3; D may be TRBD2 (6 bases). V shed 1 base and J shed 4 bases, with 21 bases lying between them. The CDR3 contains 18 residues. CDR1 and CDR2 (germline): LNHDA, SQIVND (reference sequence). CDR3 sequence reads: CASSIGIHPRGGSDTQYF. CDR3 bases: TGTGCCAGTAGTATAGGCATCCATCCGAGGGGAGGATCAGATACGCAGTATTTT.

This clone has only one observation. The chain carries TRBV5-1 and TRBJ2-3; D perhaps matches TRBD2 (5 bases). Trimming stripped 0 bases from V and 6 bases from J, with 11 bases between. CDR1 and CDR2 from the germline V gene are SGHRS and YFSETQ. The length of the CDR3 is 14 residues. CDR3 loop: CASSLGGSRDTQYF. The CDR3 DNA follows: TGCGCCAGCAGCTTGGGAGGGTCTCGGGATACGCAGTATTTT.

The chain carries TRBV5-8 and TRBJ2-7, with TRBD1 matching 7 bases. Germline V gives CDR1 SGHTS, CDR2 YDEGEE. The CDR3 has 16 amino acids. V lost 5 bases, J lost 3 bases, and 14 bases stayed unmatched. The CDR3 region has the DNA TGTGCCAGCAGATCCCCAACGGGACAGAGAAACTACGAGCAGTACTTC. Translating it yields CASRSPTGQRNYEQYF.

The V call is TRBV9, the J call TRBJ2-7; maybe TRBD1 (5 bases). Per the germline V gene, CDR1 is SGDLS and CDR2 is YYNGEE. The CDR3 consists of 13 residues. V shed 7 bases and J shed 3 bases, with 14 bases lying between them. The CDR3 reads CASQDSEFYEQYF. CDR3 sequence (DNA): TGTGCCAGCCAAGACAGTGAATTCTACGAGCAGTACTTC.

The V call is TRBV12-5, the J call TRBJ1-5; TRBD1 might be the D (6 bases). The CDR3 runs to 17 residues. Trimming pared 2 bases from V and 5 bases from J, leaving 19 bases between. Germline-derived CDR1 and CDR2 are LGHNT and FRNRAP. The CDR3 DNA is TGTGCTAGTGGTTTGACTACAGGGTCGTCTGAAGATCAGCCCCAGCATTTT. Translating it yields CASGLTTGSSEDQPQHF.

The rearrangement joins TRBV19 to TRBJ2-1; the match to TRBD1 covers 9 bases. In germline, CDR1 is LNHDA, CDR2 SQIVND (reference sequence). The V segment lost 6 bases and the J segment 15 bases; nucleotides outside the gene matches: 18. The CDR3 is 15 residues long. CDR3 residues: CASSRGTGSLVGMFF. The DNA for the CDR3 is TGTGCCAGTAGCCGCGGGACAGGGTCTCTAGTGGGAATGTTCTTC.

The chain employs TRBV10-2 and TRBJ1-2; no clear D gene. The CDR3 contains 14 residues. Germline V gene data show CDR1 as WSHSY and CDR2 as SAAADI. Trimming left V 6 bases short and J 4 bases short, with 15 bases between. The CDR3 spells CASSHIGLSYGYTF. CDR3 DNA: TGCGCCAGCAGCCATATTGGACTAAGCTATGGCTACACCTTC.

The V and J genes are TRBV6-5 and TRBJ1-1; D possibly corresponds to TRBD1 (5 bases). Trimming stripped 9 bases from V and 1 base from J, with 15 bases between. Germline-derived CDR1 and CDR2 are MNHEY and SVGAGI. This CDR3 region has 14 residues. The DNA for the CDR3 is TGTGCCAGTATGAAGGGGCGAGGGAACACTGAAGCTTTCTTT. It yields the protein CASMKGRGNTEAFF.

This clone has a single count. The CDR3 nucleotides read TGTGCCAGCAGTAGTAACCTAGCGGGCGTACAAGAGACCCAGTACTTC. Its protein product is CASSSNLAGVQETQYF. The V and J genes are TRBV27 and TRBJ2-5; TRBD2 matches at 8 bases. The CDR3 is made up of 16 amino acids. The V and J ends lost 5 bases and 2 bases, in that order; junction bases with no gene match: 10. From germline, CDR1 is MNHEY and CDR2 SMNVEV (reference sequence).

The chain employs TRBV5-6 and TRBJ2-1, with 7 bases matching TRBD1. Trimming at V came to 6 bases and at J to 0 bases, leaving 6 bases not matched to a gene. CDR1 is SGHDT, CDR2 YYEEEE, per germline. CDR3 length: 15 amino acids. DNA for the CDR3: TGTGCCAGCAACAGGGGCGTTAGCTCCTACAATGAGCAGTTCTTC. It translates to CASNRGVSSYNEQFF.

The chain carries TRBV7-9 and TRBJ1-4; D not certain. The germline V gene encodes CDR1 SEHNR and CDR2 FQNEAQ (reference sequence). Trimming stripped 5 bases from V and 5 bases from J, with 15 bases between. The CDR3 spans 15 residues. CDR3 residues: CASSGSLRRNEKLFF. The DNA for the CDR3 is TGTGCCAGCAGCGGATCCCTCCGGAGGAATGAAAAACTGTTTTTT.

This chain uses TRBV11-2 with TRBJ1-4, with 9 bases lining up with TRBD1. This CDR3 is built from 15 residues. The V segment lost 3 bases and the J segment 5 bases; nucleotides outside the gene matches: 4. Germline assignment: CDR1 SGHAT and CDR2 FQNNGV. The CDR3 loop reads CASSFGTGINEKLFF. The CDR3 DNA reads TGTGCCAGCAGCTTCGGGACAGGGATAAATGAAAAACTGTTTTTT. The full variable domain, in which reference TRBV11-2 and TRBJ1-4 provide the parts outside the CDR3, is EAGVAQSPRYKIIEKRQSVAFWCNPISGHATLYWYQQILGQGPKLLIQFQNNGVVDDSQLPKDRFSAERLKGVDSTLKIQPAKLEDSAVYLCASSFGTGINEKLFFGSGTQLSVL.

The genes are TRBV3-1 (or the pseudogene TRBV3-2) and TRBJ2-7; 14 bases are shared with TRBD2. Germline V gene lookup returns CDR1 LGHDT and CDR2 YNNKEL (reference sequence). Trimming removed 5 bases from V and 5 bases from J; junction bases left unmatched: 8. The CDR3 has 16 amino acids. The CDR3 spells CASSESGTSGRDEQYF. DNA of the CDR3: TGTGCCAGCAGCGAATCAGGGACTAGCGGGAGAGACGAGCAGTACTTC.

This clone has just one count. This chain links TRBV7-2 with TRBJ2-7; 8 bases are shared with TRBD2. Germline trimming cut 5 bases from V and 3 bases from J; bases unmatched to any gene: 12. Per germline, CDR1 SGHTA and CDR2 FQGNSA. The CDR3 has 16 residues. Here the CDR3 reads CASSPGVAGRNYEQYF. CDR3 nucleotide sequence: TGTGCCAGCAGCCCGGGGGTAGCGGGAAGAAACTACGAGCAGTACTTC.

This chain uses TRBV10-3 with TRBJ2-3; D is possibly TRBD2 (6 bases). V dropped 2 bases and J dropped 5 bases, with 17 bases sitting between them. Germline loops: CDR1 ENHRY, CDR2 SYGVKD. The CDR3 has 16 amino acids. The CDR3 spells CAISEPIDLAIDTQYF. In DNA, the CDR3 is TGTGCCATCAGTGAGCCGATAGATCTAGCGATAGATACGCAGTATTTT.

CDR3 nucleotides: TGCGCCAGCAGCTTGGGGGGGGACCACACCAATGAGCAGTTCTTC. Translated, it gives CASSLGGDHTNEQFF. The chain uses TRBV5-1 and TRBJ2-1, with D maybe TRBD2 (6 bases). CDR1 and CDR2 (germline): SGHRS, YFSETQ. V shed 0 bases and J shed 6 bases, with 13 bases lying between them. The CDR3 contains 15 residues.

The chain couples TRBV6-2 or TRBV6-3 to TRBJ1-5; unclear D gene. CDR3 length: 14 residues. V lost 0 bases to trimming and J lost 9 bases, with 12 bases between them. The V gene's germline CDR1 is MNHEY and CDR2 SVGEGT. The CDR3 spells CASSYSGVGLPQHF. The CDR3 bases are TGTGCCAGCAGTTACTCGGGAGTAGGTTTGCCCCAGCATTTT.

The chain has TRBV4-1 and TRBJ2-7, with D possibly TRBD2 on 6 matching bases. Trimming cost V 1 base and J 5 bases, with 12 bases left between them. CDR3 size: 14 residues. The V gene's germline CDR1 is MGHRA and CDR2 YSYEKL. DNA of the CDR3: TGCGCCAGCAGCCAAGTGGGGGAGGCTAACGAGCAGTACTTC. It yields the protein CASSQVGEANEQYF.